Below are 4 T cell receptor beta chains sequenced from a single sample in a study of human T cells and chemical hapten exposure. The sample's time point: healthy volunteer bleed at 2 weeks. The authors extracted total RNA from unfractionated whole blood. TCRdb reanalysed the RACE reads using MiXCR and keeps one entry per CDR3 protein. Altogether over 100,000 distinct CDR3 sequences are present, approximately 8.3% being singletons, with the ten largest covering approximately 2%. The sequencing input was whole blood. The receptors derive from a male donor in good health. Some clones in this sample may be carry-over from other donors' samples.

This chain uses TRBV9 with TRBJ2-5, with TRBD2 matching over 10 bases. The ends lost 3 bases at V and 1 base at J; junction bases unmatched: 9. Germline V gene lookup returns CDR1 SGDLS and CDR2 YYNGEE. The CDR3 consists of 17 residues. In DNA, the CDR3 is TGTGCCAGCAGCGCCAGCGGGAGGGCCGGGGGCCAAGAGACCCAGTACTTC. It codes for CASSASGRAGGQETQYF.

The chain joins TRBV5-4 to TRBJ2-3; D perhaps matches TRBD2 (5 bases). The CDR3 contains 14 residues. Per the germline V gene, CDR1 is SGHNT and CDR2 is YYREEE (reference sequence). The V end lost 0 bases, the J end lost 6 bases, and 11 bases lay between the germline ends. The CDR3 loop is CASSLVGVADTQYF. As DNA, the CDR3 is TGTGCCAGCAGCTTGGTCGGGGTTGCGGATACGCAGTATTTT.

This clonotype was detected a few times. CDR3 sequence (DNA): TGTGCCTGGATGGCCCTAGCTGGGGGTGACATTCAGTACTTC. It translates to CAWMALAGGDIQYF. The gene calls are TRBV30 and TRBJ2-4, with D tentatively TRBD1 or TRBD2 (5 bases each). Trimming shortened V by 4 bases and J by 8 bases, and 18 bases separated the two germline ends. There are 14 residues in the CDR3. The germline V gene has CDR1 GTSNPN and CDR2 SVGIG (reference sequence). Variable domain in full (rest from reference TRBV30 and TRBJ2-4): SQTIHQWPATLVQPVGSPLSLECTVEGTSNPNLYWYRQAAGRGLQLLFYSVGIGQISSEVPQNLSASRPQDRQFILSSKKLLLSDSGFYLCAWMALAGGDIQYFGAGTRLSVL.

This clonotype was detected ten times or more. The chain has TRBV7-3 and TRBJ2-2; possible D gene TRBD2, 5 bases. From germline, CDR1 is SGHTA and CDR2 FQGTGA. This CDR3 contains 12 residues. The V end lost 4 bases, the J end lost 8 bases, and 8 bases lay between the germline ends. CDR3 in DNA: TGTGCCAGCAGCTCCGGACTTGGGGAGCTGTTTTTT. This codes for CASSSGLGELFF.